The entry below gives a single T cell receptor beta chain sequence along with its context. Here immunoSEQ multiplex PCR was the method, and the copy in TCRdb shows in-frame clones only, minus some. The repertoire holds 90,000 to 130,000 clones, with around 89% as singletons. The data stem from a study of cytomegalovirus exposure and HLA in healthy donors. V lost 0 bases to trimming and J lost 3 bases, with 9 bases between them. Germline V CDR1 and CDR2: LGHNA, YSLEER. This CDR3 has 15 amino acids. This TCR was sampled from a woman aged 25 to 39 in good health and CMV-seropositive. The sample taken for sequencing was PBMCs. This chain joins TRBV4-3 and TRBJ2-1, with D unresolved. This chain's CDR3 is CASSQDPTDYNEQFF. CDR3 nucleotides: TGCGCCAGCAGCCAAGATCCAACTGACTACAATGAGCAGTTCTTC.